This T cell receptor (beta chain) was obtained from a study of cytomegalovirus exposure and HLA in healthy donors listed by TCRdb under 2017. About the full investigation: In an earlier analysis of 587 of the donors, 250 to 300 Gb of sequence data and about 110 million unique TCR beta sequences from 150 million to 200 million T cells were reported. An early release that covered approximately 600 HLA-typed donors contained approximately 300 gigabases of sequencing data and 85 million to 100 million unique TCR sequences. Of the approximately 370 genotyped donors, 65% to 90% were placed in the genetic ancestry cluster associated with self-reported Caucasian donors. The study was designed to test whether signatures of past pathogen exposure could be identified by cataloging public T cell receptors. The study used immunosequencing to profile the T cell repertoires of approximately 690 subjects and linked those repertoires to cytomegalovirus serostatus. In addition to the first cohort of around 670 subjects, a separate validation cohort of about 120 different subjects was used. To predict cytomegalovirus infection status, the study combined high-throughput TCR immunosequencing, statistical association of individual TCRs with disease status, and machine learning. To study patterns of TCR occurrence, a later analysis re-analyzed previously published TCR beta repertoires from 500 to 850 donors and added high-resolution HLA genotyping. Rather than drawing on any new phenotypic data, the later analysis identified candidate immune exposures from TCR beta sequences and the way those sequences occurred across donors. An earlier analysis of some 600 of the donors applied high-throughput TCR beta sequencing to assess whether each TCR beta V gene segment acted as functional or pseudogenic. Donor age, sex, ethnicity and CMV serostatus were compiled together with the repertoire data. In a later genetic analysis, genome-wide SNP genotypes for about 60% of the 666 donors were used, and that subset was treated as a discovery cohort. Every discovery cohort repertoire had been produced on one sequencing platform. Both class I and class II loci were covered by HLA typing, at four-digit resolution. The number of typed donors differed by locus: 629-630 for A, B, C, DRB1 and DQB1; 500 to 550 for DQA1; 606 for DPA1; and about 470 for DPB1. Roughly five DR-DQ haplotypes were handled as single units for association and clustering, since linkage in the cohort was strong. Among over 350 genotyped donors of the cohort, an average of around 240,000 unique TCR beta nucleotide sequences were sequenced per donor, roughly a sixth of them non-productive.

The cohort was made up of approximately 700 healthy bone marrow donors. At the time of sampling, every cohort member was nominally healthy, though immune exposures that went unrecorded were likely present. The donor was CMV seronegative and was included in the group of a few hundred seronegative cohort members. Every donor gave a peripheral blood sample, and the peripheral blood mononuclear cells from that sample were used for TCR beta sequencing. The Qiagen DNeasy Blood Extraction Kit was used to extract genomic DNA from the blood cell samples. Receptor libraries were prepared by the immunoSEQ multiplex PCR assay. A mixture of 60 forward primers for TCR Vbeta segments and 13 reverse primers for TCR Jbeta segments was used in the multiplex PCR. The CDR3 region of rearranged TCR beta genes was amplified from genomic DNA with a multiplex PCR assay. On the Illumina HiSeq System, the amplified TCR beta libraries were sequenced as 87-base-pair reads. The study's own analysis went as follows. Across the 666 repertoires, a later analysis counted 78 million or so unique TCR beta chains, roughly 11 million of which were shared by at least two donors. Raw reads were error-corrected and collapsed into unique sequences with a nearest-neighbor algorithm that merged closely related sequences to remove PCR and sequencing errors. CDR3 sequences were aligned to IMGT reference sequences to assign V, D and J gene segments. Each retained sequence needed at least a six-nucleotide match to both a V gene segment and a J gene segment. Rearrangements were classified as productive when the CDR3 lacked stop codons and remained in frame with V and J, and all other rearrangements were classified as non-productive. CDR3 was defined according to IMGT convention as the region running from the second conserved V-encoded cysteine to the conserved J-encoded phenylalanine. The earlier analysis of about 620 of the donors excluded sequences that lacked an unambiguous match to a single V gene segment. In an earlier analysis of a few hundred of the donors, V segments were called functional above 56.7% productive rearrangements and were called segregating when the between-donor standard deviation exceeded 5%. A statistical classification framework was built for diagnosing cytomegalovirus status from the catalog of TCR beta chain sequences. A later analysis assigned V and J genes by comparing TCR nucleotide sequences with IMGT/GENE-DB human TR gene sequences. In a later analysis, CDR3 sequences and most-parsimonious VDJ recombination scenarios were assigned using the TCRdist pipeline. A later analysis defined each TCR beta chain by its CDR3 amino acid sequence plus V-gene family, and excluded reads lacking a unique V-gene family. As a way to deal with suspected cross-contamination and a sequencing artifact, a later analysis dropped under 600 nucleotide sequences that were highly shared and had low generation probability. In a later analysis, a clonal expansion index for each public chain was calculated from normalized within-repertoire ranks of inferred template counts. Generation probabilities in a later analysis came from a VDJ recombination model fitted to out-of-frame rearrangements, and those results were checked against IGoR. In a later analysis, TCR-TCR, TCR-HLA and TCR-CMV co-occurrence was scored with hypergeometric tests, and a repertoire-size bias correction was applied to TCR pairs. A later analysis estimated false discovery rates by permuting HLA or CMV assignments 20 times. In a later analysis, co-occurring TCRs were grouped using DBSCAN, and TCRdist sequence similarity was added for clustering within HLA-allele-positive subsets. Repertoires with fewer than 30,000 or more than 120,000 public chains, plus five repertoires with anomalous nucleotide sharing, were excluded from co-occurrence clustering. Here the immuneACCESS table is served through TCRdb, limited to in-frame sequences with V and J called. Missing clones are a known gap in these copies; in checked studies unresolved V genes cover under half, and the rest lacks a known reason. V and J calls and clone size are copied from that table; D and trimming were computed from the DNA. This sample has approximately 89,000 clones in its table, and roughly 80% of those were observed once. The ten largest make up roughly 1.3% of the sample.

Overall study results and their limits: According to a later genetic analysis, donors in an Asian-associated ancestry cluster had fewer N-insertions in productive TCRs than the approximately 630-donor mean. Broadly in line with IMGT annotations, most TCR beta V segments showed up in productive rearrangements about 87% or about 30% of the time in an earlier analysis of approximately 600 of the donors. In both the original and validation cohorts, the classifier was reported to diagnose cytomegalovirus status with high specificity and sensitivity. The 87-base-pair reads could not distinguish some IMGT-functional V segments, including TRBV6-2 and TRBV6-3, so those segments were excluded. According to the authors, the approach could potentially be generalized to other disease states and immunological phenotypes. Strong co-occurrence of HLA alleles, especially DR and DQ, made assigning TCR associations to individual alleles difficult. The study gave a list of under 200 TCR beta chains associated with cytomegalovirus. According to a later analysis, TCR association rates differed among HLA loci, with DRB1 alleles showing the most associated TCRs and HLA-C alleles showing the fewest. HLA typing was unavailable for some donors at each locus, so association tests used only the typed subset. In a later analysis, HLA-associated TCR beta chains showed more clonal expansion and lower generation probabilities than non-associated chains that were equally common. An association between a missense DCLRE1C variant and V-gene and J-gene trimming of TCR beta chains was found in a later genetic analysis and replicated in an independent cohort. A cluster of highly shared sequence variants was judged likely to be a technical artifact of the sequencing pipeline. In a later analysis, several top co-occurrence clusters were reported to appear linked to parvovirus B19, influenza, CMV and Epstein-Barr virus. A later analysis associated about 18,000 TCR beta sequences with specific HLA alleles at a false discovery rate of 0.05. Sequencing depth was assumed to be roughly uniform across donors in the presence/absence analyses, though that assumption may not hold. Most TCR sequences were seen in very few donors, while some public TCRs were found in many individuals. Linkage disequilibrium might explain the correlated functional status among segregating V segments, but an unknown experimental factor could not be excluded. A further reported finding was that TCR beta sequences accurately predicted the HLA-A and HLA-B alleles for most subjects in the first cohort. According to a later analysis, most CMV-associated TCR beta chains appeared to be HLA-restricted, and the HLA associations seemed to be driven largely by CMV exposure. Because counts were too low, roughly 16 rarely observed V segments, including chromosome 9 orphons, were left out of the earlier analysis of some 640 of the donors. CMV serostatus was the only immune exposure information available for the cohort. The cohort was sequenced for TCR beta chains only, and without alpha or paired-chain data the features that could be detected were limited. A few of the identified cytomegalovirus-associated TCR beta chains were confirmed in vitro to be specific for cytomegalovirus antigens.

About this clone: This receptor's antigen is unknown. One base away there is no much larger clone; base qualities are not given.

CDR1 LNHDA and CDR2 SQIVND were looked up in the germline V gene (reference sequence). The V end loses 5 bases and the J end loses 7 bases, and a stretch of 14 bases separates them. The CDR3 contains 13 residues, cysteine and phenylalanine counted. The read is trimmed to its CDR3 DNA, 39 bases read in frame from base 1. The chain employs TRBV19 and TRBJ1-2, with the D gene uncertain. Sequenced sample: PBMCs. The clonotype originates from a male donor in good health and CMV-seronegative. The CDR3 protein: CASSLHLSGGYTF. The sequenced DNA: TGTGCCAGTAGTTTACACCTCTCGGGTGGCTACACCTTC.